These T cell receptor beta chains were read from a single sample in a study of blood T cell repertoires in COVID-19. Data came from immunoSEQ multiplex PCR; TCRdb stores just in-frame clones and leaves some out. The sample has 130,000 or so clones, around nine tenths seen once. Sequencing was carried out using peripheral blood. These receptors came from a man over 45 with active or convalescent COVID-19. Each CDR3 is given without its conserved first and last residue. The order of the fields is V gene, J gene, CDR3 protein.

TRBV12-2	TRBJ1-5	ASRSVPRQGWDQPQH
TRBV30	TRBJ2-5	AWSGGRETQY
TRBV27	TRBJ1-6	ASSLGRGDSPLH
TRBV5-4	TRBJ2-3	ASSLLRGLTDTQY
TRBV5-1	TRBJ2-7	ASSPELDRVQEQY
TRBV6-7	TRBJ1-6	ASSWDRAVDSYNSPLH
TRBV4-3	TRBJ2-1	ASSQGEEYNEQF
TRBV11-2	TRBJ2-7	ASSLVHSYEQY
TRBV29-1	TRBJ1-1	SVALDRGKMNTEAF
TRBV30	TRBJ1-2	AWSVGTLANYGYT
TRBV12-5	TRBJ2-3	ASGLVVRRGGLDTQY
TRBV15	TRBJ1-6	ATSSEPVSPLH
TRBV4-1	TRBJ1-6	ASSQDQGTGFFPLH
TRBV14	TRBJ1-2	ASSQQRQPSTWGYT
TRBV19	TRBJ2-7	ASTTGNIGEQY
TRBV19	TRBJ2-5	ASGKGLASGETQY
TRBV9	TRBJ2-2	ASGSTGRTGELF
TRBV6-2/TRBV6-3	TRBJ2-2	ASSLVRGWGTGELF
TRBV11-2	TRBJ1-4	ASSRRAGTNEKLF
TRBV29-1	TRBJ2-1	SVGTSGDNEQF
TRBV24-1	TRBJ2-3	ATSGPPGEGDTQY
TRBV6-1	TRBJ2-7	ASSETGLQQY
TRBV5-1	TRBJ2-1	ASSLEAGRNEQF
TRBV9	TRBJ1-1	ASTPGGTEAF
TRBV24-1	TRBJ2-3	ATSRTSGGSVTQY
TRBV6-5	TRBJ2-3	ASRPLAGGTDTQY
TRBV30	TRBJ1-6	AWRGQGYSPLH
TRBV5-1	TRBJ2-7	ASSTGTSGNYEQY
TRBV7-2	TRBJ1-4	ASSPGTPVIELF